This is a list of T cell receptor beta chains from one sample in a study of T cell responses to AZD1222 COVID-19 vaccine. Sequenced by immunoSEQ multiplex PCR; TCRdb stores in-frame clones only, minus some. This table holds about 100,000 clones, about 85% found once. Sample: peripheral blood, taken on day 0 of AZD1222 vaccination. Receptors originate from an adult in good health. Each CDR3 is given with its conserved first and last residue. Fields, in order: J gene, V gene, CDR3 protein.

>TRBJ1-2|TRBV6-2/TRBV6-3
CASSQRADGYGYTF
>TRBJ1-2|TRBV2
CASSESQVYGYTF
>TRBJ2-1|TRBV24-1
CATSDPDDGYNEQFF
>TRBJ1-3|TRBV9
CASSVSTDRGGNTIYF
>TRBJ2-1|TRBV5-4
CASSLAGTDNEQFF
>TRBJ1-3|TRBV5-4
CASSRGLSGNTIYF
>TRBJ1-3|TRBV18
CASSPGTGGNTIYF
>TRBJ1-2|TRBV3-1/TRBV3-2
CASSYRDRATDGYTF
>TRBJ1-6|TRBV3-1/TRBV3-2
CASSQGVQSPLHF
>TRBJ2-2|TRBV7-9
CASSEGGRGLFF
>TRBJ2-3|TRBV15
CATSREAGTGSDTQYF
>TRBJ2-1|TRBV12-5
CASGREQVAYNEQFF
>TRBJ2-1|TRBV6-8
CASSPLASGSSYNEQFF
>TRBJ1-3|TRBV24-1
CATSDLPDTSRSSGNTIYF
>TRBJ2-7|TRBV6-2/TRBV6-3
CASSYQSFSYEQYF
>TRBJ2-5|TRBV19
CASSQRLAGGPRQETQYF
>TRBJ2-2|TRBV11-2
CASSLRASGRNTGELFF
>TRBJ1-1|TRBV12-3/TRBV12-4
CASRPQGGFEAFF
>TRBJ1-6|TRBV7-3
CASRIGQGYAPLHF
>TRBJ1-6|TRBV3-1/TRBV3-2
CASSSVGVYNSPLHF
>TRBJ1-3|TRBV11-2
CASSLSVSSGNTIYF
>TRBJ2-1|TRBV4-1
CASSQDPSGVRYNEQFF
>TRBJ2-1|TRBV3-1/TRBV3-2
CASRGTAPGVDEQFF
>TRBJ1-2|TRBV19
CASSTPTLLGMGYGYTF
>TRBJ1-6|TRBV4-2
CASSQDAGSSSYNSPLHF
>TRBJ2-3|TRBV7-2
CASSLAPAQDTQYF
>TRBJ1-2|TRBV19
CASATGAGYGYTF
>TRBJ1-4|TRBV6-1
CASSEVDRAVEKLFF
>TRBJ2-7|TRBV6-5
CASSREEYEQYF